The rows below give T cell receptor beta chains drawn from one sample of a study of blood T cells in healthy people across ages. TCRdb reprocessed the 5' RACE reads with MiXCR, giving one entry per CDR3 protein. Here the sample spans around 1,500,000 distinct CDR3 sequences, roughly 27% being singletons. Sequencing used blood. These receptors were obtained from a woman aged 30 to 39 in good health. The CDR3 runs from the conserved cysteine through the conserved F or W. The order of the fields is J gene, V gene, clone size, D gene, CDR3 DNA, CDR3 protein. D genes are given only for firm matches. Clone size is shown for a subset of rows, as once, few, many or a class of expanded clone.

j_gene: TRBJ1-4; v_gene: TRBV18; abundance: .; d_gene: .; CDR3nt: TGTGCCAGCTCGCCGGGTCCTTCGTACAGTGAAAAACTGTTTTTT; CDR3aa: CASSPGPSYSEKLFF
j_gene: TRBJ1-1; v_gene: TRBV3-1; abundance: .; d_gene: .; CDR3nt: TGTGCCAGCAGCCAAACACAGGGAGGGGCTACTGAAGCTTTCTTT; CDR3aa: CASSQTQGGATEAFF
j_gene: TRBJ1-3; v_gene: TRBV5-1; abundance: .; d_gene: .; CDR3nt: TGCGCCAGCAGTTCAACGTCGGGAAACACCATATATTTT; CDR3aa: CASSSTSGNTIYF
j_gene: TRBJ1-3; v_gene: TRBV3-1; abundance: few; d_gene: .; CDR3nt: TGTGCCAGCAGCCGCAAAGGGACTTCTGGAAACACCATATATTTT; CDR3aa: CASSRKGTSGNTIYF
j_gene: TRBJ2-1; v_gene: TRBV27; abundance: few; d_gene: .; CDR3nt: TGTGCCAGCAGCCTCATCGGGCGGAGCCTCTGGGAGCAGTTCTTC; CDR3aa: CASSLIGRSLWEQFF
j_gene: TRBJ2-1; v_gene: TRBV4-3; abundance: .; d_gene: .; CDR3nt: TGCGCCAGCAGCCACCAAACGCAGACTGGTGAGCAGTTCTTC; CDR3aa: CASSHQTQTGEQFF
j_gene: TRBJ1-1; v_gene: TRBV6-5; abundance: few; d_gene: .; CDR3nt: TGTGCCAGCAGTCCCCTCGCGGGGAACACTGAAGCTTTCTTT; CDR3aa: CASSPLAGNTEAFF
j_gene: TRBJ2-6; v_gene: TRBV7-9; abundance: few; d_gene: .; CDR3nt: TGTGCCAGCAGCTTAGCGGCCGCTACCCCGGGGGCCAACGTCCTGACTTTC; CDR3aa: CASSLAAATPGANVLTF
j_gene: TRBJ2-5; v_gene: TRBV25-1; abundance: .; d_gene: TRBD2; CDR3nt: TGTGCCAGCAGTGACCCCGCCGGATCGGGGGGGATGGAGACCCAGTACTTC; CDR3aa: CASSDPAGSGGMETQYF
j_gene: TRBJ2-7; v_gene: TRBV7-2; abundance: .; d_gene: TRBD2; CDR3nt: TGTGCCAGCAGCTTATACCCGGGACTAACGACTGACGAGCAGTACTTC; CDR3aa: CASSLYPGLTTDEQYF
j_gene: TRBJ1-5; v_gene: TRBV3-1; abundance: .; d_gene: .; CDR3nt: TGTGCCAGCAGCCCCATAAATACCGGGGAACAGCCCCAGCATTTT; CDR3aa: CASSPINTGEQPQHF
j_gene: TRBJ2-3; v_gene: TRBV7-2; abundance: few; d_gene: .; CDR3nt: TGTGCCAGCAGCTTAGCGGCCCCCGAGGCGCATACGCAGTATTTT; CDR3aa: CASSLAAPEAHTQYF
j_gene: TRBJ1-1; v_gene: TRBV7-2; abundance: few; d_gene: .; CDR3nt: TGTGCCAGCAGCGTTACAGGGCTCCGTGAAGCTTTCTTT; CDR3aa: CASSVTGLREAFF
j_gene: TRBJ1-1; v_gene: TRBV11-2; abundance: few; d_gene: .; CDR3nt: TGTGCCAGCAGCTTTGGACGGGGAGCTTTCTTT; CDR3aa: CASSFGRGAFF
j_gene: TRBJ2-1; v_gene: TRBV6-6; abundance: many; d_gene: .; CDR3nt: TGTGCCAGCATCTCCGGGCCGTCCTACAATGAGCAGTTCTTC; CDR3aa: CASISGPSYNEQFF
j_gene: TRBJ1-5; v_gene: TRBV10-3; abundance: .; d_gene: .; CDR3nt: TGTGCCATCAGTGAGTCGAATGGTTTTCAGCCCCAGCATTTT; CDR3aa: CAISESNGFQPQHF
j_gene: TRBJ1-4; v_gene: TRBV28; abundance: .; d_gene: .; CDR3nt: TGTGCCAGCAGTCCCAAATTTGGGGAAAAACTGTTTTTT; CDR3aa: CASSPKFGEKLFF
j_gene: TRBJ2-7; v_gene: TRBV6-4; abundance: many; d_gene: TRBD1; CDR3nt: TGTGCCAGCGGGCGGACAGGGGTGTGCTACGAGCAGTACTTC; CDR3aa: CASGRTGVCYEQYF
j_gene: TRBJ1-1; v_gene: TRBV5-5; abundance: .; d_gene: .; CDR3nt: TGTGCCAGCGGCAAGACAGCTGAAGCTTTCTTT; CDR3aa: CASGKTAEAFF
j_gene: TRBJ1-2; v_gene: TRBV7-9; abundance: .; d_gene: TRBD1; CDR3nt: TGTGCCAGCAGCTTGAAATTGGCGGACAGGGGGTTTGACTATGGCTACACCTTC; CDR3aa: CASSLKLADRGFDYGYTF
j_gene: TRBJ1-2; v_gene: TRBV5-1; abundance: many; d_gene: .; CDR3nt: TGCGCCAGCAGCTTGGCCGGGGGTTCCTATGGCTACACCTTC; CDR3aa: CASSLAGGSYGYTF
j_gene: TRBJ1-3; v_gene: TRBV3-1; abundance: .; d_gene: .; CDR3nt: TGTGCCAGCAGCCGTCTATACTCTGGAAACACCATATATTTT; CDR3aa: CASSRLYSGNTIYF
j_gene: TRBJ1-2; v_gene: TRBV28; abundance: few; d_gene: TRBD1; CDR3nt: TGTGCCAGCACTTCACAGGGGAGGCGGTATGGCTACACCTTC; CDR3aa: CASTSQGRRYGYTF
j_gene: TRBJ1-4; v_gene: TRBV19; abundance: few; d_gene: TRBD1; CDR3nt: TGTGCCAGTTCCCAGGGGGCAACAACTAATGAAAAACTGTTTTTT; CDR3aa: CASSQGATTNEKLFF
j_gene: TRBJ2-1; v_gene: TRBV30; abundance: few; d_gene: TRBD2; CDR3nt: TGTGCCTGGAGTTCAAGACTAGCGGGCACCGGAATGAGGCAGTTCTTC; CDR3aa: CAWSSRLAGTGMRQFF
j_gene: TRBJ2-6; v_gene: TRBV6-1; abundance: few; d_gene: TRBD1; CDR3nt: TGTGCCGGCAATACAGACAGGGCCGTCCACTCTGGGGCCAACGTCCTGACTTTC; CDR3aa: CAGNTDRAVHSGANVLTF
j_gene: TRBJ2-5; v_gene: TRBV18; abundance: few; d_gene: .; CDR3nt: TGTGCCAGCTCACCAAGGGACGGCGAAGAGACCCAGTACTTC; CDR3aa: CASSPRDGEETQYF
j_gene: TRBJ2-7; v_gene: TRBV7-3; abundance: .; d_gene: .; CDR3nt: TGTGCCAGCGGACCCAGCGCCCCTACCTACGAACAGTACTTC; CDR3aa: CASGPSAPTYEQYF
j_gene: TRBJ2-7; v_gene: TRBV6-1; abundance: few; d_gene: .; CDR3nt: TGTGCCAGCATCGGAGGGCCAGCCCACTACGAGCAGTACTTC; CDR3aa: CASIGGPAHYEQYF
j_gene: TRBJ2-2; v_gene: TRBV7-2; abundance: few; d_gene: .; CDR3nt: TGTGCCAGCAGCTTTCGGGGTCCGGACACCGGGGAGCTGTTTTTT; CDR3aa: CASSFRGPDTGELFF
j_gene: TRBJ2-1; v_gene: TRBV20-1; abundance: many; d_gene: TRBD1; CDR3nt: TGCAGTGACCAGGAGGGACAGGTCCAACGGGAGCCCTCCTACAATGAGCAGTTCTTC; CDR3aa: CSDQEGQVQREPSYNEQFF
j_gene: TRBJ2-5; v_gene: TRBV5-6; abundance: few; d_gene: TRBD2; CDR3nt: TGTGCCAGCAGCCCGACCCCTTCAACCAGCGGGAGCCGAGAGACCCAGTACTTC; CDR3aa: CASSPTPSTSGSRETQYF
j_gene: TRBJ2-1; v_gene: TRBV9; abundance: .; d_gene: TRBD2; CDR3nt: TGTGCCAGCAGCGTAGAGGCTAGCGGGAGGGAGCAGTTCTTC; CDR3aa: CASSVEASGREQFF
j_gene: TRBJ2-7; v_gene: TRBV29-1; abundance: .; d_gene: TRBD1; CDR3nt: TGCAGCTTGAGTTCTAGTTGGACAGGACGTTTTTACGAGCAGTACTTC; CDR3aa: CSLSSSWTGRFYEQYF
j_gene: TRBJ2-2; v_gene: TRBV5-6; abundance: .; d_gene: TRBD2; CDR3nt: TGTGCCAGCAGCTCTATAGCGGGAGTAACCGGGGAGCTGTTTTTT; CDR3aa: CASSSIAGVTGELFF
j_gene: TRBJ2-3; v_gene: TRBV5-1; abundance: .; d_gene: TRBD2; CDR3nt: TGCGCCAGCAGCTTATTAGCGGGAAACACAGGTACGCAGTATTTT; CDR3aa: CASSLLAGNTGTQYF
j_gene: TRBJ2-5; v_gene: TRBV2; abundance: .; d_gene: .; CDR3nt: TGTGCCAGCAGTACAGAAGGGGTGGAGACCCAGTACTTC; CDR3aa: CASSTEGVETQYF
j_gene: TRBJ2-1; v_gene: TRBV7-9; abundance: many; d_gene: .; CDR3nt: TGTGCCAGCAGCTTAGCGAGGGGCCTCAGAGCCAATGAGCAGTTCTTC; CDR3aa: CASSLARGLRANEQFF
j_gene: TRBJ2-2; v_gene: TRBV28; abundance: few; d_gene: TRBD2; CDR3nt: TGTGCCAGCAAAGGACTAGCGGGGAGGAGCGGGGAGCTGTTTTTT; CDR3aa: CASKGLAGRSGELFF
j_gene: TRBJ1-2; v_gene: TRBV7-9; abundance: few; d_gene: TRBD1; CDR3nt: TGTGCCAGCAGCTCGGACAGGGTAGAGATGGCTAACTATGGCTACACCTTC; CDR3aa: CASSSDRVEMANYGYTF
j_gene: TRBJ2-5; v_gene: TRBV20-1; abundance: .; d_gene: TRBD2; CDR3nt: TGCAGTGCTAGCGGCCTCCCCCTAGCGGGGGGTCAAGAGACCCAGTACTTC; CDR3aa: CSASGLPLAGGQETQYF
j_gene: TRBJ2-7; v_gene: TRBV11-2; abundance: few; d_gene: TRBD2; CDR3nt: TGTGCCAGCAAATGGGGAGCGGGAGGTCGTTCCTACGAGCAGTACTTC; CDR3aa: CASKWGAGGRSYEQYF
j_gene: TRBJ2-2; v_gene: TRBV29-1; abundance: few; d_gene: TRBD2; CDR3nt: TGCAGCGTTGAAACTAGCGTGGTCAACACCGGGGAGCTGTTTTTT; CDR3aa: CSVETSVVNTGELFF
j_gene: TRBJ2-7; v_gene: TRBV9; abundance: .; d_gene: .; CDR3nt: TGTGCCAGCAGCGTCGGAGTGGGTTTAGAGCAGTACTTC; CDR3aa: CASSVGVGLEQYF
j_gene: TRBJ2-7; v_gene: TRBV29-1; abundance: .; d_gene: TRBD2; CDR3nt: TGCAGCTTTGATCCGGCGGCGGGGGAAAACAATGAGCAGTACTTC; CDR3aa: CSFDPAAGENNEQYF
j_gene: TRBJ2-1; v_gene: TRBV20-1; abundance: .; d_gene: .; CDR3nt: TGCAGTGCTCCCGTCTCGGGGGGCCCCACCAATGAGCAGTTCTTC; CDR3aa: CSAPVSGGPTNEQFF
j_gene: TRBJ1-2; v_gene: TRBV12-3/TRBV12-4; abundance: many; d_gene: .; CDR3nt: TGTGCCAGCAGTTTTTCCCCCGGGGGCTACACCTTC; CDR3aa: CASSFSPGGYTF
j_gene: TRBJ1-1; v_gene: TRBV12-5; abundance: .; d_gene: .; CDR3nt: TGTGCTAGTGGTTGGGTAAAGAACACTGAAGCTTTCTTT; CDR3aa: CASGWVKNTEAFF
j_gene: TRBJ1-2; v_gene: TRBV7-3; abundance: .; d_gene: .; CDR3nt: TGTGCCAGCAGCCCGGGAGCGGGGCCAGCTGGCTACACCTTC; CDR3aa: CASSPGAGPAGYTF
j_gene: TRBJ2-1; v_gene: TRBV10-3; abundance: many; d_gene: TRBD1; CDR3nt: TGTGCCACCGCCCGGGACAGGGGAACAAATGAGCAGTTCTTC; CDR3aa: CATARDRGTNEQFF
j_gene: TRBJ2-2; v_gene: TRBV12-3/TRBV12-4; abundance: .; d_gene: .; CDR3nt: TGTGCCAGCACGCAGCAGTTCACCGGGGAGCTGTTTTTT; CDR3aa: CASTQQFTGELFF
j_gene: TRBJ1-5; v_gene: TRBV28; abundance: .; d_gene: TRBD1; CDR3nt: TGTGCCAGCAGTTCGTCATCGACAGGGCGGAGGGCCCAGCATTTT; CDR3aa: CASSSSSTGRRAQHF
j_gene: TRBJ2-1; v_gene: TRBV12-5; abundance: .; d_gene: TRBD2; CDR3nt: TGTGCTAGTGGTGGGGGACTAGCGGACTACAATGAGCAGTTCTTC; CDR3aa: CASGGGLADYNEQFF
j_gene: TRBJ2-4; v_gene: TRBV2; abundance: .; d_gene: .; CDR3nt: TGTGCCAGCAGCTCCGACCTTTTAGCCAAAAACATTCAGTACTTC; CDR3aa: CASSSDLLAKNIQYF
j_gene: TRBJ2-3; v_gene: TRBV12-3/TRBV12-4; abundance: .; d_gene: .; CDR3nt: TGTGCCAGCAGCCAAGAGGCTAGCACAGATACGCAGTATTTT; CDR3aa: CASSQEASTDTQYF
j_gene: TRBJ2-3; v_gene: TRBV29-1; abundance: .; d_gene: .; CDR3nt: TGCAGCGTTGATTACTGCGTCCCGACGGCAGATATGCAGTATTTT; CDR3aa: CSVDYCVPTADMQYF
j_gene: TRBJ2-7; v_gene: TRBV6-5; abundance: many; d_gene: TRBD1; CDR3nt: TGTGCCAGCAGGAACAGGGGGACCTACGAGCAGTACTTC; CDR3aa: CASRNRGTYEQYF
j_gene: TRBJ1-1; v_gene: TRBV28; abundance: .; d_gene: .; CDR3nt: TGTGCCAGCAGTCCATGGACCCGGCGGAACACTGAAGCTTTCTTT; CDR3aa: CASSPWTRRNTEAFF
j_gene: TRBJ2-7; v_gene: TRBV9; abundance: few; d_gene: .; CDR3nt: TGTGCCAGCGGGGGGTCGTCTATCTACGAGCAGTACTTC; CDR3aa: CASGGSSIYEQYF
j_gene: TRBJ2-1; v_gene: TRBV3-1; abundance: few; d_gene: TRBD1; CDR3nt: TGTGCCAGCAGCCAGAGGACAGGGGGCAATGAGCAGTTCTTC; CDR3aa: CASSQRTGGNEQFF